This TCR beta chain was found in a study of early stage breast cancer tumors. Study information: Most invasive tumors, about 75% of the 16, were ER+/PR+/HER2-. Invasive lobular carcinomas made up about 30% of the 12 ER+/PR+/HER2- tumors.

Per germline, CDR1 MNHEY and CDR2 SVGAGI. J lost 7 bases, V lost 10 bases, and 19 bases had no gene match. CDR3 length: 15 residues. Some clones are missing from TCRdb's copy, which holds only in-frame ones; the method was immunoSEQ multiplex PCR. The sample records about 70,000 clones, 65% to 85% being singletons. Regarding this clone: Its antigen remains unidentified.

Study results and limitations: Compared with adjacent normal breast, tumors showed about 2.5-fold denser, more clonal T cells.

The sequenced material came from blood. This receptor was identified in a person aged 40 to 50 with breast cancer. The chain links TRBV6-5 to TRBJ2-7; 7 nucleotides align to TRBD1. The CDR3 here is CATRFGSEGAREQYF. The CDR3 nucleotides read TGTGCCACAAGATTCGGGTCTGAGGGGGCGCGGGAGCAGTACTTC.